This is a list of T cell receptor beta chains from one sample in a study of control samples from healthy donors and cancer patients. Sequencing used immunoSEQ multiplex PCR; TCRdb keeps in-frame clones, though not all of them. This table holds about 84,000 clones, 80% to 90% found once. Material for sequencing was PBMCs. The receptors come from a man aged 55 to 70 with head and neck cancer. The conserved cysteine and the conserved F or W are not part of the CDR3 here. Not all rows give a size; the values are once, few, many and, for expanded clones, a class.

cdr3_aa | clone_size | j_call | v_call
ASSLVWTVSNSPLH | once | TRBJ1-6 | TRBV27
ASTSQYEQY | . | TRBJ2-7 | TRBV6-4
ASSSLGTSGNEQF | . | TRBJ2-1 | TRBV19
ATSNLFTTSAGAGELF | few | TRBJ2-2 | TRBV15
ASSLEGVHGYT | . | TRBJ1-2 | TRBV28
AWIPGLTGEQY | . | TRBJ2-7 | TRBV30
ASSLAGVEETQY | . | TRBJ2-5 | TRBV27
ASSSETPGLAGYNEQF | . | TRBJ2-1 | TRBV27
AISEGDQGVGKQY | . | TRBJ2-7 | TRBV10-3
ASSFPGQGRETQY | once | TRBJ2-5 | TRBV19
ASSLGQASPYTEAF | few | TRBJ1-1 | TRBV5-1
ASSPGLAGAGKY | . | TRBJ2-7 | TRBV27
ASSLDWASGSYEQY | . | TRBJ2-7 | TRBV5-5
ASSLNSGTPYEQY | . | TRBJ2-7 | TRBV5-1
ASSLGGINEKLF | . | TRBJ1-4 | TRBV7-9
ASSSRGAQY | . | TRBJ2-7 | TRBV11-2
ATSAGLAETLWETQY | . | TRBJ2-5 | TRBV15
ASSLGQGGNNQPQH | few | TRBJ1-5 | TRBV5-5
ASSSMTGSDTQY | . | TRBJ2-3 | TRBV5-1
ASRATSGRGNEQF | . | TRBJ2-1 | TRBV2
AWSVTGNEQF | . | TRBJ2-1 | TRBV30
ASSLVGERREQY | . | TRBJ2-7 | TRBV5-1